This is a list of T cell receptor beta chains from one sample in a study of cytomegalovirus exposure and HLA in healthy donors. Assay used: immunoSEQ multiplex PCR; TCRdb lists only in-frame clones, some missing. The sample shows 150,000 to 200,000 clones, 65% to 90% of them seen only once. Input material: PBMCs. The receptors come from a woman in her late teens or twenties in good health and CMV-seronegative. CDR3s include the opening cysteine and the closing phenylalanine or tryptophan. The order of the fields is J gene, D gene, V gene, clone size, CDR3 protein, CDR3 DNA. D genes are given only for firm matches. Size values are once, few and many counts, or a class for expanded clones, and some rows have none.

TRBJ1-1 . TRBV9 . CASSVRRAGFHTEAFF TGTGCCAGCAGCGTTCGCAGGGCTGGGTTCCACACTGAAGCTTTCTTT
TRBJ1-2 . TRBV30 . CAWSVLTNYGYTF TGTGCCTGGAGTGTACTCACGAACTATGGCTACACCTTC
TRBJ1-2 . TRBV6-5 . CASSYSFEQDGYTF TGTGCCAGCAGTTACTCGTTTGAACAGGATGGCTACACCTTC
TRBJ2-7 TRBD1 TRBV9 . CASSVGGDRLSYEQYF TGTGCCAGCAGCGTAGGAGGGGACAGGTTATCCTACGAGCAGTACTTC
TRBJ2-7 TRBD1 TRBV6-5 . CASRRDRGFYEQYF TGTGCCAGCAGGCGAGACAGGGGGTTCTACGAGCAGTACTTC
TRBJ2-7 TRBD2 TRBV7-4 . CAGLAGGSSCTPTYEQYF TGTGCCGGACTAGCGGGGGGCTCATCTTGTACTCCCACCTACGAGCAGTACTTC
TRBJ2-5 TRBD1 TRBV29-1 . CSVFRDRGPSETQYF TGCAGCGTTTTTAGGGACAGGGGGCCGTCCGAGACCCAGTACTTC
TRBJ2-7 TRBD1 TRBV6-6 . CASSDQGARGTYF TGTGCCAGCAGCGATCAGGGGGCGCGTGGTACGTACTTC
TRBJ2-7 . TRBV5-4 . CASSFPSSYEQYF TGTGCCAGCAGCTTCCCGAGTTCCTACGAGCAGTACTTC
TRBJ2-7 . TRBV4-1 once CASSQGVSTYEQYF TGCGCCAGCAGCCAAGGCGTATCCACCTACGAGCAGTACTTC
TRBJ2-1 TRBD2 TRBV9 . CASTLAGASYNEQFF TGTGCCAGCACCTTAGCGGGGGCGTCCTACAATGAGCAGTTCTTC
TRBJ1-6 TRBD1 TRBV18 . CASSPRDSNSPLHF TGTGCCAGCTCACCACGGGACAGTAATTCACCCCTCCACTTT
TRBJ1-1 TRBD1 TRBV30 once CAWSHRGLLNTEAFF TGTGCCTGGAGCCACAGGGGGCTCCTGAACACTGAAGCTTTCTTT
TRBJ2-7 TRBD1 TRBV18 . CASSAGTGPGHEQYF TGTGCCAGCTCGGCTGGGACAGGGCCAGGCCACGAGCAGTACTTC
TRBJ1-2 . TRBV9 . CASSGRQTVNYGYTF TGTGCCAGCAGCGGACGACAGACCGTAAACTATGGCTACACCTTC
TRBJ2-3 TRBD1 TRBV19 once CASTPGTGESDTQYF TGTGCCAGTACCCCCGGGACAGGGGAGTCAGATACGCAGTATTTT
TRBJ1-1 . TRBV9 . CASSVGERVHVNTEAFF TGTGCCAGCAGCGTAGGTGAGAGGGTCCACGTGAACACTGAAGCTTTCTTT
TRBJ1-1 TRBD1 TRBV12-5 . CASGLQGTEAFF TGTGCTAGTGGTTTACAGGGGACTGAAGCTTTCTTT
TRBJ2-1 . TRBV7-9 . CASRSGMAGNNEQFF TGTGCCAGCCGGTCGGGGATGGCGGGGAACAATGAGCAGTTCTTC